The entry that follows covers one T cell receptor (beta chain) sequence. Its antigen remains unidentified. TCRdb analysed the 5' RACE reads with MiXCR anew, one entry per CDR3 protein. The data contain around 500,000 distinct CDR3 sequences, roughly 18% of them singletons. These data originate in a study of T-cell memory formation after mild COVID-19. Across the study: Largely donor-specific sequence clusters came from a couple of donors. Findings of the study overall: Clones shrinking from day 15 to 85 showed even CD4/CD8 mixes; later expanders tilted CD4+. Day 37-peaking second-wave clones had unconfirmed SARS-CoV-2 specificity.

CDR1 and CDR2 (germline): SGHRS, YFSETQ. This CDR3 is 15 amino acids long. The ends were cut back, 3 bases at V and 4 bases at J, with 16 bases in the middle. The sample consisted of PBMCs or a T cell subset sorted from them (not recorded which). The rearrangement uses TRBV5-1 and TRBJ1-1, with D maybe TRBD1 (5 bases). This receptor was identified in an adult woman who had mild COVID-19 (a few samples of this study predate the infection). Cell type and time point are not known. The chain's CDR3 is CASSYLPRETTEAFF. DNA of the CDR3: TGCGCCAGCAGCTATCTTCCCAGGGAGACCACTGAAGCTTTCTTT.